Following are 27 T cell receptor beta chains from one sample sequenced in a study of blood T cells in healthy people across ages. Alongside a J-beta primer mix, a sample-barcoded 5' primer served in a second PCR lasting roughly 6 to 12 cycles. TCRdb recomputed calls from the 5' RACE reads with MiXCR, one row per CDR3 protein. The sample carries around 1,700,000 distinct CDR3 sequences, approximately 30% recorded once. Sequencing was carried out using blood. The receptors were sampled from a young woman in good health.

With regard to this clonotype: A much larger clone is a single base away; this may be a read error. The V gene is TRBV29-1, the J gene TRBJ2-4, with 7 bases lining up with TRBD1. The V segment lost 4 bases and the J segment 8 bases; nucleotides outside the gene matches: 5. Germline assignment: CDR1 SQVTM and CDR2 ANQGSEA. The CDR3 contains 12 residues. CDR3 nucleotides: TGCAGCGTTGTAGGACAGGAGGACATTCAGTACTTC. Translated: CSVVGQEDIQYF.

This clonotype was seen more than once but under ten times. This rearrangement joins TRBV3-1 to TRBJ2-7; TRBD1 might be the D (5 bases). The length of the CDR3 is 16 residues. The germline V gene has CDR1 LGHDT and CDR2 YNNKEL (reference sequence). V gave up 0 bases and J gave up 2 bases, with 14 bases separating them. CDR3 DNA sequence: TGTGCCAGCAGCCAAGAATGGTCGGGCAGGGCCTACGAGCAGTACTTC. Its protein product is CASSQEWSGRAYEQYF.

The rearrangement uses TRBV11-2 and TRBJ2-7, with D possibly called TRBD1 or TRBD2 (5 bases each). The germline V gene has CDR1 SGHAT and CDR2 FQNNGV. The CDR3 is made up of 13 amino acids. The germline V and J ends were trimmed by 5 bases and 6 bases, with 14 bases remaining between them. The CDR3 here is CASSLGTPGEQYF. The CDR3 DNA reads TGTGCCAGCAGCCTCGGGACCCCAGGCGAGCAGTACTTC.

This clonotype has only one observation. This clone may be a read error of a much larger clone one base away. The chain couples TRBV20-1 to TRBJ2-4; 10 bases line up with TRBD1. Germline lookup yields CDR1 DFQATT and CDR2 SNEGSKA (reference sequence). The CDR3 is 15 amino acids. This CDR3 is CGARRQGAAKNIQYF. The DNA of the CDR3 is TGCGGTGCTAGGCGACAGGGGGCGGCCAAAAACATTCAGTACTTC.

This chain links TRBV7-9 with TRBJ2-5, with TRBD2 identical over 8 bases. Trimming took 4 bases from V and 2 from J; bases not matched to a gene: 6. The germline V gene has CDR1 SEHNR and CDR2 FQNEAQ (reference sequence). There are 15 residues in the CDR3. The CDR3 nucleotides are TGTGCCAGCAGCTCGACTAGCGAGACACAAGAGACCCAGTACTTC. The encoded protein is CASSSTSETQETQYF.

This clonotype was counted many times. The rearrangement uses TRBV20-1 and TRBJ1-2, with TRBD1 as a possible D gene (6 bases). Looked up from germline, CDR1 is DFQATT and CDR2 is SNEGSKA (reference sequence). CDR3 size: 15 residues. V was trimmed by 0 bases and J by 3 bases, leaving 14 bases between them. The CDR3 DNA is TGCAGTGCTAGAGATTCCCAGGGGAATTACTATGGCTACACCTTC. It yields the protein CSARDSQGNYYGYTF.

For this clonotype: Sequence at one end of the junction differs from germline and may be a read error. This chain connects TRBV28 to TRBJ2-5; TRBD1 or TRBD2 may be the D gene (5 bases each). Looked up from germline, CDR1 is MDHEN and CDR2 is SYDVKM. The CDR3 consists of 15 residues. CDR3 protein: CAGSLGTYFQETQYF. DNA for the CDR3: TGTGCCGGCAGTTTAGGGACGTACTTCCAAGAGACCCAGTACTTC.

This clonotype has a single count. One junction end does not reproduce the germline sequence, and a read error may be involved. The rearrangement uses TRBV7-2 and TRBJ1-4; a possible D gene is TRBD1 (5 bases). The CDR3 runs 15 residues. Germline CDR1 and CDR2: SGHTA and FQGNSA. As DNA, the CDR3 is TGTGCCGGCAGCTTAGCGGTCCCAGGGAATGAAAAACGGTTTTTT. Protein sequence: CAGSLAVPGNEKRFF.

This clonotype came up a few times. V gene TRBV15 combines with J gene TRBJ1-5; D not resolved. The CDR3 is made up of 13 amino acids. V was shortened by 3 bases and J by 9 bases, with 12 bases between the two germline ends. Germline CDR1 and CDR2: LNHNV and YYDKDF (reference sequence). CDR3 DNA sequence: TGTGCCACCAGCAGGGCCGGACGGGGGCCCCAGCATTTT. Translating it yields CATSRAGRGPQHF.

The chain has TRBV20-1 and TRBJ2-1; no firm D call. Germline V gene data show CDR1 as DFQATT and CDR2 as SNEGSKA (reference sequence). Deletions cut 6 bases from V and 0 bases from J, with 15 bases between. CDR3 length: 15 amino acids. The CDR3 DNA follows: TGCAGTGCGCTCGGGCGCCTGAGCTCCTACAATGAGCAGTTCTTC. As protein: CSALGRLSSYNEQFF.

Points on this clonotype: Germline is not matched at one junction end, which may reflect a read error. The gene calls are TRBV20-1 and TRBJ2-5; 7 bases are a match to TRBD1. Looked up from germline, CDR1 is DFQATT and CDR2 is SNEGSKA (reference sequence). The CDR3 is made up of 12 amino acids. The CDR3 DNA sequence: TGCAGTGCTAGAGTTGGGACAGACGAGCAGGACTTC. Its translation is CSARVGTDEQDF.

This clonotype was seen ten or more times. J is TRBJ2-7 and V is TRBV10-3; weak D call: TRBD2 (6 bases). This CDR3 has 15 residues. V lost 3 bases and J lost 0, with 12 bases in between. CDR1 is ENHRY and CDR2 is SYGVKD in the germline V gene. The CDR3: CAISDERAHSYEQYF. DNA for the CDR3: TGTGCCATCAGTGATGAGCGGGCTCACTCCTACGAGCAGTACTTC.

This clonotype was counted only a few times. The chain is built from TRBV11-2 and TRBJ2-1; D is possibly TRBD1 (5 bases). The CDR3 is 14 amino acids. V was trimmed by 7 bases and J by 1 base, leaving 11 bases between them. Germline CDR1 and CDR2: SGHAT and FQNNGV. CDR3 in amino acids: CASNHYRSYNEQFF. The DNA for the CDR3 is TGTGCCAGCAACCATTACAGGTCCTACAATGAGCAGTTCTTC.

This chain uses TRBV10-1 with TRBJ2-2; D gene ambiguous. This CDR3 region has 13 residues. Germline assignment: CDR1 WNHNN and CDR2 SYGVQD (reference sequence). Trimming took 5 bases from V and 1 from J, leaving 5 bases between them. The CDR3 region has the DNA TGCGCCAGCAGTCCAGGGAACACCGGGGAGCTGTTTTTT. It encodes CASSPGNTGELFF.

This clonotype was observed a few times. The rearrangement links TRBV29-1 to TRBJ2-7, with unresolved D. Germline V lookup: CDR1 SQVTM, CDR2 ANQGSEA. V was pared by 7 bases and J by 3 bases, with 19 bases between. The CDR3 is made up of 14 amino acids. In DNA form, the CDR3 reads TGCAGCGCCACCTACGGAGAACCCCTCTACGAGCAGTACTTC. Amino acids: CSATYGEPLYEQYF.

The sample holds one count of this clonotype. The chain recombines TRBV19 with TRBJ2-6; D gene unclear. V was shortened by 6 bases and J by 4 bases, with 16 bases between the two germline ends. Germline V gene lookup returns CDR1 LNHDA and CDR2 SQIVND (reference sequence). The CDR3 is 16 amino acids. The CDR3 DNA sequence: TGTGCCAGTAGCAATGAAAGGGTGAGGGGGGCCAACGTCCTGACTTTC. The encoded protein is CASSNERVRGANVLTF.

The CDR3 spells CASYLTRVTETQYF. The CDR3 DNA reads as TGTGCCAGCTACCTGACGAGGGTAACGGAGACCCAGTACTTC. The gene calls are TRBV6-1 and TRBJ2-5, with TRBD2 as a possible D gene (5 bases). Trimming took off 8 bases at V and 5 bases at J, with 18 bases between the two ends. In germline, CDR1 is MNHNS, CDR2 SASEGT. CDR3 length: 14 amino acids.

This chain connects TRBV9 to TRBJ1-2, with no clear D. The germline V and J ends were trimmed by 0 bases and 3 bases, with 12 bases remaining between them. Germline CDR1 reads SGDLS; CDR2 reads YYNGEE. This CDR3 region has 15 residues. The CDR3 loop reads CASSVEGRDHYGYTF. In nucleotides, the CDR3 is TGTGCCAGCAGCGTAGAAGGAAGGGATCACTATGGCTACACCTTC. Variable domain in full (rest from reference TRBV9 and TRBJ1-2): DSGVTQTPKHLITATGQRVTLRCSPRSGDLSVYWYQQSLDQGLQFLIQYYNGEERAKGNILERFSAQQFPDLHSELNLSSLELGDSALYFCASSVEGRDHYGYTFGSGTRLTVV.

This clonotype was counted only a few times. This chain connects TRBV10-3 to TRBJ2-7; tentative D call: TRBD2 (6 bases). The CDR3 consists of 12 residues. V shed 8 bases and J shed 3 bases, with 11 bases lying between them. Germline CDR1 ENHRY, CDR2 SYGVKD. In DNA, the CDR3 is TGTGCCATCGCTGGGGGGTACTACGAGCAGTACTTC. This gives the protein CAIAGGYYEQYF.

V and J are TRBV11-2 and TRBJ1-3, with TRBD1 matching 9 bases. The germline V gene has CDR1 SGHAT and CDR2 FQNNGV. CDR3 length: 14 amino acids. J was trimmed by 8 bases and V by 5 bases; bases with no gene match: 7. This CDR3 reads CASSKTGGEDTIYF. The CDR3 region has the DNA TGTGCCAGCAGCAAGACAGGGGGAGAGGACACCATATATTTT.

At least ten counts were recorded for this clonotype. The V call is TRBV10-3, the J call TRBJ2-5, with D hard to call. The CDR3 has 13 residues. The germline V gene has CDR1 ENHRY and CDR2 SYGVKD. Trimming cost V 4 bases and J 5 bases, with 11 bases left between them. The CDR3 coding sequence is TGTGCCATCAGTGGGGCGGTTGCGGAGACCCAGTACTTC. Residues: CAISGAVAETQYF.

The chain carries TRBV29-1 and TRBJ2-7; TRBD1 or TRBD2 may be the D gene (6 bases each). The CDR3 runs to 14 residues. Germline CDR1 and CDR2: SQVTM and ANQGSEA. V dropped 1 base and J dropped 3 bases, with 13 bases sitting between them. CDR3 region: CSVEGRDTSYEQYF. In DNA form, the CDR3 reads TGCAGCGTTGAAGGGCGGGACACTAGCTACGAGCAGTACTTC.

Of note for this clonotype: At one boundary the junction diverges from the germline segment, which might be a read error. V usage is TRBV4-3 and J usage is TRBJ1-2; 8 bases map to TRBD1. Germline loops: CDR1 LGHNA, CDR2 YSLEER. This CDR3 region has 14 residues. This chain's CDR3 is CAGSQGALAYGYTF. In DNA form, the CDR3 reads TGCGCCGGCAGCCAGGGGGCCCTAGCCTATGGCTACACCTTC.

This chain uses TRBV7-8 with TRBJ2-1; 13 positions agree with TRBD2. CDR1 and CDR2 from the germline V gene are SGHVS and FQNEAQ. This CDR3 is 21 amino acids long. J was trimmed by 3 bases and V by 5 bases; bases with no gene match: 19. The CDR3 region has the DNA TGTGCCAGCAGCCGAGGGACAGATCTTAGACTAGCGGGAGGAAGCTACAATGAGCAGTTCTTC. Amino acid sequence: CASSRGTDLRLAGGSYNEQFF.

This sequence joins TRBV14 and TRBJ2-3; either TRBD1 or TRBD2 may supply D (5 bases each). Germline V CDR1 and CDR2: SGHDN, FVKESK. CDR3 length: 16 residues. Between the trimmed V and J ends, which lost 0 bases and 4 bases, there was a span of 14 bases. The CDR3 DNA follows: TGTGCCAGCAGCCAAGATCGGGGCAGCAGCCCAGATACGCAGTATTTT. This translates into CASSQDRGSSPDTQYF.

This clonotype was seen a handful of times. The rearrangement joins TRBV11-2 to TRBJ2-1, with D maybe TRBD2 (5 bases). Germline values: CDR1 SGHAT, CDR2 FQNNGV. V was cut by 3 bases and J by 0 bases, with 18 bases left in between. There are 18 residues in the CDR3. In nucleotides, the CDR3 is TGTGCCAGCAGCTTTGGGTCCTTTCGGGGAAGCTCCTACAATGAGCAGTTCTTC. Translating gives CASSFGSFRGSSYNEQFF.

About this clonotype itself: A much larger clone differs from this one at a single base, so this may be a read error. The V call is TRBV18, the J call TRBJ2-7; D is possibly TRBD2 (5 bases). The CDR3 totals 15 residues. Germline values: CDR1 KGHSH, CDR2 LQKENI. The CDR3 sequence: CTSSPGGEVTYEQYF. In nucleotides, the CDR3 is TGTACCAGCTCACCAGGAGGCGAGGTCACCTACGAGCAGTACTTC.